This T cell receptor beta chain derives from a study of control samples from healthy donors and cancer patients. The germline V and J ends were trimmed by 0 bases and 2 bases, with 9 bases remaining between them. CDR3 length equals 15 residues. Germline values: CDR1 SGHNT, CDR2 YYREEE (reference sequence). Libraries were prepared by immunoSEQ multiplex PCR; TCRdb keeps only in-frame clonotypes and omits some of them. The sample carries approximately 110,000 clones, roughly 90% recorded once. The sequence came from a young woman in good health. The chain uses TRBV5-4 and TRBJ1-3; D is perhaps TRBD1 (6 bases). Sequenced material: blood. Here the CDR3 reads CASSLAGATGNTIYF. In nucleotides, the CDR3 is TGTGCCAGCAGCTTGGCGGGGGCGACTGGAAACACCATATATTTT.